These 13 T cell receptor beta chains came from one sample sequenced in a study of blood T cell repertoires in COVID-19. Libraries were prepared by immunoSEQ multiplex PCR; TCRdb keeps only in-frame clonotypes and omits some of them. The sample consists of roughly 64,000 clones, roughly 90% of them appearing once. Material: peripheral blood. Source of these receptors: an elderly woman with active COVID-19.

The chain couples TRBV5-8 to TRBJ2-5; 12 positions match TRBD2. Germline V gene data show CDR1 as SGHTS and CDR2 as YDEGEE. The CDR3 covers 15 residues. The ends lost 1 base at V and 5 bases at J; junction bases unmatched: 3. CDR3 amino acids: CASSLRLAGGETQYF. DNA for the CDR3: TGTGCCAGCAGCTTGCGTCTAGCGGGGGGGGAGACCCAGTACTTC.

The chain has TRBV15 and TRBJ2-5; the match to TRBD1 covers 10 bases. This CDR3 has 15 amino acids. In germline, CDR1 is LNHNV, CDR2 YYDKDF (reference sequence). The junction had 3 bases not matched to a gene; V was cut back by 0 bases and J by 5 bases. The CDR3 sequence: CATSRDDRGLETQYF. The CDR3 DNA sequence: TGTGCCACCAGCAGAGATGACAGGGGGCTGGAGACCCAGTACTTC.

The chain is built from TRBV5-8 and TRBJ1-5; 9 nucleotides match TRBD1. CDR1 SGHTS and CDR2 YDEGEE come from the germline V gene. V lost 5 bases to trimming and J lost 6 bases; unmatched junction nucleotides: 9. The CDR3 is made up of 15 amino acids. This CDR3 is CASRVVTGGRQPQHF. The CDR3 DNA sequence: TGTGCCAGCAGAGTCGTGACAGGGGGTCGTCAGCCCCAGCATTTT.

The V and J genes are TRBV4-1 and TRBJ2-2, with 9 bases matching TRBD1. This CDR3 is 15 amino acids long. Germline CDR1 MGHRA, CDR2 YSYEKL. V was pared by 6 bases and J by 4 bases, with 6 bases of the junction left unmatched. The CDR3 sequence is CASRPDRGGTGELFF. CDR3 nucleotide sequence: TGCGCCAGCAGACCGGACAGGGGCGGCACCGGGGAGCTGTTTTTT.

The chain joins TRBV9 to TRBJ2-5; TRBD2 aligns across 8 bases. Unmatched junction bases numbered 7, after V lost 1 base and J lost 5 bases. The CDR3 is made up of 15 amino acids. Germline V gene lookup returns CDR1 SGDLS and CDR2 YYNGEE. The CDR3 coding sequence is TGTGCCAGCAGCGTATTTGAAGCGGGAGAGGAGACCCAGTACTTC. Residues: CASSVFEAGEETQYF.

The chain carries TRBV9 and TRBJ2-5; D may be TRBD1 (6 bases). The CDR3 consists of 13 residues. Trimming removed 3 bases from V and 2 bases from J, with 8 bases in between. Per germline, CDR1 SGDLS and CDR2 YYNGEE. The CDR3 protein is CASSAGQQETQYF. CDR3 nucleotide sequence: TGTGCCAGCAGCGCAGGACAGCAAGAGACCCAGTACTTC.

The chain is built from TRBV2 and TRBJ2-5; 9 nucleotides match TRBD1. The junction had 14 bases not matched to a gene; V was cut back by 5 bases and J by 4 bases. In germline, CDR1 is SNHLY, CDR2 FYNNEI. The CDR3 sequence is 17 residues long. CDR3 nucleotides: TGTGCCAGCAGTCCCCTCCCCGGGACAGGGATTAGAGAGACCCAGTACTTC. Translated, it gives CASSPLPGTGIRETQYF.

A single count supports this clone. The rearrangement uses TRBV25-1 and TRBJ2-1; no firm D call. V was trimmed by 4 bases and J by 4 bases, leaving 5 bases between them. From germline, CDR1 is MGHDK and CDR2 SYGVNS. The CDR3 is 12 residues long. As DNA, the CDR3 is TGTGCCAGCAGTGGAACATACAATGAGCAGTTCTTC. Protein sequence: CASSGTYNEQFF.

In this sample, this clone turned up once. This chain connects TRBV5-5 to TRBJ2-3, with a weak D call TRBD2 (5 bases). The germline V gene has CDR1 SGHKS and CDR2 YYEKEE (reference sequence). Trimming took off 0 bases at V and 4 bases at J, with 12 bases between the two ends. The CDR3 is 15 residues long. The CDR3 loop is CASSLASLGSDTQYF. The CDR3 nucleotides read TGTGCCAGCAGCTTGGCTAGCTTGGGGTCAGATACGCAGTATTTT. The full variable domain, its missing parts supplied by reference TRBV5-5 and TRBJ2-3, is DAGVTQSPTHLIKTRGQQVTLRCSPISGHKSVSWYQQVLGQGPQFIFQYYEKEERGRGNFPDRFSARQFPNYSSELNVNALLLGDSALYLCASSLASLGSDTQYFGPGTRLTVL.

The rearrangement links TRBV10-1 to TRBJ1-2, with 9 bases matching TRBD1. Trimming at V came to 8 bases and at J to 8 bases, leaving 6 bases not matched to a gene. From germline, CDR1 is WNHNN and CDR2 SYGVQD (reference sequence). There are 12 residues in the CDR3. The CDR3 nucleotides read TGCGCCAGCTCCGGGACAGGGAAAGGCTACACCTTC. Amino acids: CASSGTGKGYTF.

V is TRBV6-5 and J is TRBJ1-2; 12 bases match TRBD1. This CDR3 contains 16 residues. Looked up from germline, CDR1 is MNHEY and CDR2 is SVGAGI. Trimming took 2 bases from V and 3 from J; bases not matched to a gene: 4. CDR3 sequence (DNA): TGTGCCAGCAGTTACAGCGGGACAGGGGGCGACTATGGCTACACCTTC. Protein product: CASSYSGTGGDYGYTF.

This chain joins TRBV27 and TRBJ2-5; the D gene is possibly TRBD2 (7 bases). The CDR3 covers 17 residues. Germline V lookup: CDR1 MNHEY, CDR2 SMNVEV (reference sequence). V lost 0 bases and J 0 bases, leaving 14 bases between the germline ends. The CDR3 is CASSLSPRGGYQETQYF. As DNA, the CDR3 is TGTGCCAGCAGTTTATCCCCCAGGGGAGGGTACCAAGAGACCCAGTACTTC.

The chain uses TRBV11-1 and TRBJ2-3; 10 nucleotides match TRBD2. The germline V gene has CDR1 SGHAT and CDR2 FQDESV (reference sequence). Trimming at V came to 6 bases and at J to 2 bases, leaving 8 bases not matched to a gene. This CDR3 comprises 16 residues. CDR3 region: CASRQLAGLDTDTQYF. CDR3 coding DNA: TGTGCCAGCAGACAACTAGCGGGGCTAGACACAGATACGCAGTATTTT. The full variable domain, rest sourced from reference TRBV11-1 and TRBJ2-3, is EAEVAQSPRYKITEKSQAVAFWCDPISGHATLYWYRQILGQGPELLVQFQDESVVDDSQLPKDRFSAERLKGVDSTLKIQPAELGDSAMYLCASRQLAGLDTDTQYFGPGTRLTVL.